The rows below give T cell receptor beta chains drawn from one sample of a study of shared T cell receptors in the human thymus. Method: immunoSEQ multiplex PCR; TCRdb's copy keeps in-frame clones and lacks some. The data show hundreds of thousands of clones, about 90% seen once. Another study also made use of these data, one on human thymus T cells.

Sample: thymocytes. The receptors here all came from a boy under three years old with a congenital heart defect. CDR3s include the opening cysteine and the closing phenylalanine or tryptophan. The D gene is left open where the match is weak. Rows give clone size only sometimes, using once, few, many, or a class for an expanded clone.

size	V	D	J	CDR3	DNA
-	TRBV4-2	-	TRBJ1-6	CASSQVPWPGWVCGGFNSPLHF	TGTGCCAGCAGCCAAGTTCCCTGGCCAGGGTGGGTCTGCGGGGGATTTAATTCCCCCCTCCACTTT
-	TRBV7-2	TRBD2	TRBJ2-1	CASSSLRRLAGGRGNEQFF	TGTGCCAGCAGCTCCCTCCGTAGACTAGCGGGAGGGCGGGGCAATGAGCAGTTCTTC
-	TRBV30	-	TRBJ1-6	CAWSVGAARYNSPLHF	TGTGCCTGGAGTGTTGGCGCGGCAAGGTATAATTCACCCCTCCACTTT
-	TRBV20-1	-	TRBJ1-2	CSASVRSGYTF	TGCAGTGCTAGTGTCCGGAGTGGCTACACCTTC
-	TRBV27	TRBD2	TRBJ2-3	CASKQRGASSTDTQYF	TGTGCCAGCAAACAGCGGGGGGCCTCTAGCACAGATACGCAGTATTTT
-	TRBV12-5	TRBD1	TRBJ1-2	CASGPTERGTVSYGYTF	TGTGCTAGTGGCCCAACCGAACGAGGGACAGTATCCTATGGCTACACCTTC
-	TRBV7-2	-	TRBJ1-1	CASSPRRGTEAFF	TGTGCCAGCAGCCCCCGGAGAGGTACTGAAGCTTTCTTT
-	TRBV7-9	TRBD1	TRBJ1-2	CASSSSRDRGFPDGYTF	TGTGCCAGCAGCTCCTCCCGGGACAGGGGATTTCCTGATGGCTACACCTTC
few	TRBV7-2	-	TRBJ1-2	CASSLRYGYTF	TGTGCCAGCAGCTTGCGATATGGCTACACCTTC
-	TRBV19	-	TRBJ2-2	CASSSRPGTGGRLAGGTGELFF	TGTGCCAGTAGTTCCCGGCCCGGGACAGGGGGCCGTCTAGCGGGAGGCACCGGGGAGCTGTTTTTT
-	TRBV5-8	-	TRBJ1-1	CASSLQRLASRAEAFF	TGTGCCAGCAGCCTCCAGCGACTGGCCAGCAGGGCTGAAGCTTTCTTT
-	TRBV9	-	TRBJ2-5	CASSPNHRGAPETQYF	TGTGCCAGCAGCCCCAACCACCGGGGGGCCCCAGAGACCCAGTACTTC